This T cell receptor beta chain was obtained from a study of blood T cell repertoires in COVID-19. Background on the study: COVID-19 samples collected from the United States, Italy and Spain covered acute and convalescent phases.

J lost 4 bases, V lost 1 base, and 5 bases had no gene match. The length of the CDR3 is 15 residues. Looked up from germline, CDR1 is LNHNV and CDR2 is YYDKDF (reference sequence). Authors' methods: How many nucleated cells were present was estimated from reference gene primer amplification. The data were produced by immunoSEQ multiplex PCR, yet TCRdb's version contains in-frame clones alone and is incomplete. V, J and clone size derive from that table, while D and trimming were established from the DNA sequence. This sample has roughly 80,000 clones, with around 90% found just once. The sequenced sample was peripheral blood. This chain joins TRBV15 and TRBJ1-2, with 8 bases matching TRBD1. This clonotype originated in a woman older than 75 with active or convalescent COVID-19. CDR3 region: CATSRVTGGSYGYTF. The CDR3 coding sequence is TGTGCCACCAGCAGAGTAACAGGGGGTTCCTATGGCTACACCTTC.